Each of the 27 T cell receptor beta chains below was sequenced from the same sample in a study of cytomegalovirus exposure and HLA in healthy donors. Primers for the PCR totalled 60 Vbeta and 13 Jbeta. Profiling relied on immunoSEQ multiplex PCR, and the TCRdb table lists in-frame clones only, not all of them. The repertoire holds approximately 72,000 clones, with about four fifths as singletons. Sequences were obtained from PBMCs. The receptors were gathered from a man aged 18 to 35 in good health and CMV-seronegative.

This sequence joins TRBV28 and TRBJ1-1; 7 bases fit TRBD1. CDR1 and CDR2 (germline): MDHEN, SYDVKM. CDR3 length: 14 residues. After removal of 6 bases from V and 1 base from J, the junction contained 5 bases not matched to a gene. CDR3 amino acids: CASRPGTANTEAFF. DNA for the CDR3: TGTGCCAGCAGGCCCGGGACAGCGAACACTGAAGCTTTCTTT.

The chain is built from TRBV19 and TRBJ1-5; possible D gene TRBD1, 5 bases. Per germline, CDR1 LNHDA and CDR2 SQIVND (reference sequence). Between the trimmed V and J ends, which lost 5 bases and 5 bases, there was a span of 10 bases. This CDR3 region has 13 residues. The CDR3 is CASSRGIYQPQHF. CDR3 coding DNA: TGTGCCAGTAGTCGGGGGATCTATCAGCCCCAGCATTTT.

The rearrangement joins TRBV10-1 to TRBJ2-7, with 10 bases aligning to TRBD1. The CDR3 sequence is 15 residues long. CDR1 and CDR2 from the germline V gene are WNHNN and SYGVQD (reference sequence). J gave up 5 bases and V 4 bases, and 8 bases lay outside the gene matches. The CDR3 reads CASSGTGTGDNEQYF. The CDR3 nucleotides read TGCGCCAGCAGTGGTACCGGGACAGGGGACAACGAGCAGTACTTC.

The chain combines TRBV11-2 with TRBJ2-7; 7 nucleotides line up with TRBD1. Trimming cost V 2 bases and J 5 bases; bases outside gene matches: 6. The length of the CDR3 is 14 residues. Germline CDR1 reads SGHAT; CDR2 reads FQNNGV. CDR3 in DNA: TGTGCCAGCAGCTTATCCAGGGGGTTCGACGAGCAGTACTTC. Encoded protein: CASSLSRGFDEQYF.

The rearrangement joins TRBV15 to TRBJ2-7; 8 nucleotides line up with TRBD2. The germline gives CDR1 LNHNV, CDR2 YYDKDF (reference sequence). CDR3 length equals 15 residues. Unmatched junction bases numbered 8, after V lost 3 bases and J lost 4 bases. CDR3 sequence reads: CATSRGGGRRYEQYF. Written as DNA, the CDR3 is TGTGCCACCAGCAGGGGCGGGGGGCGACGATACGAGCAGTACTTC.

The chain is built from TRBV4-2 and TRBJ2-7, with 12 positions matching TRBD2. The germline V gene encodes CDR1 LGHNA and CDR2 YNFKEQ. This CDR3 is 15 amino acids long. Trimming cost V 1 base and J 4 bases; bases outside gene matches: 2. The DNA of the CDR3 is TGTGCCAGCAGCCAAGGGACTAGCGGGACGTACGAGCAGTACTTC. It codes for CASSQGTSGTYEQYF.

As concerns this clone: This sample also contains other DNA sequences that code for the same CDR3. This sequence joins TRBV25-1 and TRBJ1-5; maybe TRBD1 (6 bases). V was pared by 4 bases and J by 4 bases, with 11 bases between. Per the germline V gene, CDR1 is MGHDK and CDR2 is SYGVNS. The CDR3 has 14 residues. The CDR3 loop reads CASSGTVANQPQHF. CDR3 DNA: TGTGCCAGCAGTGGGACAGTTGCTAATCAGCCCCAGCATTTT.

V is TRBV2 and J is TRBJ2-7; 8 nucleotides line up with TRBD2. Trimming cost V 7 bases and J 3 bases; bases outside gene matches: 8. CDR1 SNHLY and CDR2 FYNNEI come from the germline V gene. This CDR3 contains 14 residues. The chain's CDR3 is CASIGLAGNYEQYF. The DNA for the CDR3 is TGTGCCAGCATAGGTCTAGCGGGTAACTACGAGCAGTACTTC.

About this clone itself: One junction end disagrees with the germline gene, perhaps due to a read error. The CDR3 loop is CASRPEIIGVSRF. As DNA, the CDR3 is TGTGCCAGCCGTCCAGAAATAATCGGGGTGTCCCGCTTC. The chain joins TRBV6-1 to TRBJ2-7; TRBD2 is a possible D gene (5 bases). Germline assignment: CDR1 MNHNS and CDR2 SASEGT. This CDR3 spans 13 amino acids.

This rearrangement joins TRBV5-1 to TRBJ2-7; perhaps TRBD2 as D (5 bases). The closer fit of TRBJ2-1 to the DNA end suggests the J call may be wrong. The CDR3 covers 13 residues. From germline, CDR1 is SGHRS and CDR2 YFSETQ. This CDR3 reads CASSLGLRSEQFF. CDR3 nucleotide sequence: TGCGCCAGCAGCCTCGGACTGCGCTCCGAGCAGTTCTTC.

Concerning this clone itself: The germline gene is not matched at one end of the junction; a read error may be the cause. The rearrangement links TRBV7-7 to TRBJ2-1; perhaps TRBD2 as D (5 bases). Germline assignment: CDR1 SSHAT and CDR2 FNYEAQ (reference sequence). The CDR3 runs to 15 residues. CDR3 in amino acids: CASSFPEEAFNEQFF. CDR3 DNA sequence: TGTGCTAGCAGCTTCCCCGAGGAGGCTTTCAATGAGCAGTTCTTC.

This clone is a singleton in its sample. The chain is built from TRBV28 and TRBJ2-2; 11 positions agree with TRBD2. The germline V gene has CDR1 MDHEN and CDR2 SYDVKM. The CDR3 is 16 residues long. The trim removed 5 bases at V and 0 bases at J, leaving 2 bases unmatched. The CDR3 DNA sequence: TGTGCCAGCAGTGTGGGACTAGCGGCGAACACCGGGGAGCTGTTTTTT. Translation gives CASSVGLAANTGELFF.

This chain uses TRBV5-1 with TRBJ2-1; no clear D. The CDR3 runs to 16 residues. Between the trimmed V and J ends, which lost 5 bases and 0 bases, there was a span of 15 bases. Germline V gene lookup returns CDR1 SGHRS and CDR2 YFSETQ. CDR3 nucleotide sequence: TGCGCCAGCAGTTCACGCGACTCTATCTCCTACAATGAGCAGTTCTTC. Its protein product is CASSSRDSISYNEQFF.

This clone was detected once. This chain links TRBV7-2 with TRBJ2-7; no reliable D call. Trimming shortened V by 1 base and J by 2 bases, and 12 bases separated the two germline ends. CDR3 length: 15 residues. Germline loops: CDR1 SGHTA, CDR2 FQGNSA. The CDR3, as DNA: TGTGCCAGCAGCTTAGGTTTTGTCGAGGCCTACGAGCAGTACTTC. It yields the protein CASSLGFVEAYEQYF.

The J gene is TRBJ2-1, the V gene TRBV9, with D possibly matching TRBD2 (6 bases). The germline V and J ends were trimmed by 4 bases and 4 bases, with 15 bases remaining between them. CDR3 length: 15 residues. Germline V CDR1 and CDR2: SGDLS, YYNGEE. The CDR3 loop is CASSPSRGSYNEQFF. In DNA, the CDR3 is TGTGCCAGCAGCCCCTCCCGGGGGAGTTACAATGAGCAGTTCTTC.

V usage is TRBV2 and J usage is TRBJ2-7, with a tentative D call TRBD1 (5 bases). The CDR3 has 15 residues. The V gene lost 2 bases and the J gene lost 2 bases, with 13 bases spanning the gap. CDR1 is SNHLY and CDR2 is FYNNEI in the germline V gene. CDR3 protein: CASSESRATTYEQYF. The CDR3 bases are TGTGCCAGCAGTGAAAGCAGGGCAACGACCTACGAGCAGTACTTC.

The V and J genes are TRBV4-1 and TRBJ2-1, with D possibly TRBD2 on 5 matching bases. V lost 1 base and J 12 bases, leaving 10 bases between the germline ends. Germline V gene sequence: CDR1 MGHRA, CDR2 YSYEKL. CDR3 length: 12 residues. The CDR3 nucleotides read TGCGCCAGCAGCCAAGTGAGGGAGCGGCAGTTCTTC. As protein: CASSQVRERQFF.

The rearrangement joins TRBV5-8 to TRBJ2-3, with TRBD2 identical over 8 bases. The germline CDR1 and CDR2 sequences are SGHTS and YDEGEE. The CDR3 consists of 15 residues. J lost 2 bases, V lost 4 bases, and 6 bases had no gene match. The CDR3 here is CASSPSGGITDTQYF. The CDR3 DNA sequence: TGTGCCAGCAGCCCAAGCGGGGGCATCACAGATACGCAGTATTTT.

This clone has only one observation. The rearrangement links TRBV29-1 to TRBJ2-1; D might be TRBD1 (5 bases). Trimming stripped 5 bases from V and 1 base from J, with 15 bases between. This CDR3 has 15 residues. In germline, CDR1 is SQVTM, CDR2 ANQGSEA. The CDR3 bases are TGCAGCGTTAGTGGTGGGCAGGGTTCCTACAATGAGCAGTTCTTC. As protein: CSVSGGQGSYNEQFF.

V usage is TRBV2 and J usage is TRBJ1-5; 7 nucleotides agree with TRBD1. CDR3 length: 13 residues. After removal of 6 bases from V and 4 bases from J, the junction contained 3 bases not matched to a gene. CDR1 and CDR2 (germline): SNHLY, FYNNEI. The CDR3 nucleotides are TGTGCCAGCAGGGACAGGTATAATCAGCCCCAGCATTTT. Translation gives CASRDRYNQPQHF.

The CDR3 sequence is CASSLLGGGSYNEQFF. DNA of the CDR3: TGTGCCAGCAGCTTGCTGGGTGGCGGCTCCTACAATGAGCAGTTCTTC. The chain links TRBV7-2 to TRBJ2-1, with no clear D. CDR1 is SGHTA and CDR2 is FQGNSA in the germline V gene. The V end was cut by 3 bases, the J end by 0 bases, with 12 bases between. The CDR3 is 16 residues long.

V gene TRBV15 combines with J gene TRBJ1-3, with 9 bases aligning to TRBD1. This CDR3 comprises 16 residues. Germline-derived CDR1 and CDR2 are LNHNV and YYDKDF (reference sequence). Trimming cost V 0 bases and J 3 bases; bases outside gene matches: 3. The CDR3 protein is CATSRDTGGIGNTIYF. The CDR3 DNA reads TGTGCCACCAGCAGAGATACAGGGGGCATTGGAAACACCATATATTTT.

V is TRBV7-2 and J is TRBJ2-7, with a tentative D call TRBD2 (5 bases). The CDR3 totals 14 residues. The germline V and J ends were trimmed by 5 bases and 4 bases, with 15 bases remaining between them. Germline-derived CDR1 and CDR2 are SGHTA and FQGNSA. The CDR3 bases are TGTGCCAGCAGCCGACTGGGGAGTGGATACGAGCAGTACTTC. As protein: CASSRLGSGYEQYF.

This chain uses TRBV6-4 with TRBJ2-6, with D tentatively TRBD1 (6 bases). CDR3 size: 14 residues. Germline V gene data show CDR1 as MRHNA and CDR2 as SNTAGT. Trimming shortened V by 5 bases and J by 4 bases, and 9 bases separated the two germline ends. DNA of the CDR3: TGTGCCAGCAGTACAGGGAGCGGGGCCAACGTCCTGACTTTC. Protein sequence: CASSTGSGANVLTF.

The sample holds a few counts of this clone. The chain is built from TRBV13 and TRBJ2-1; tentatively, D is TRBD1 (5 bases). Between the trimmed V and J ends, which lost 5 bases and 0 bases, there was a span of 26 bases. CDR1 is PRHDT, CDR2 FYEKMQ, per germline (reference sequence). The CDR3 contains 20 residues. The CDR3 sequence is CASSLYTRRQGISSYNEQFF. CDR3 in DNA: TGTGCCAGCAGCCTTTATACCCGACGGCAGGGAATCAGCTCCTACAATGAGCAGTTCTTC.

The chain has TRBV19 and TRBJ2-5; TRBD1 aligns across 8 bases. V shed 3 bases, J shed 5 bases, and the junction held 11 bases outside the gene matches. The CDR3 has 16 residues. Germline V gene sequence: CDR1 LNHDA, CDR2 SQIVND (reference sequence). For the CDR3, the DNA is TGTGCCAGTAGTATCTCGATCCGGGACAGGAGGGAGACCCAGTACTTC. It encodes CASSISIRDRRETQYF.

CDR3 amino acids: CASRNRGLNSPLHF. The CDR3 DNA sequence: TGTGCCAGCAGAAACAGGGGCCTTAATTCACCCCTCCACTTT. J is TRBJ1-6 and V is TRBV6-6; TRBD1 matches at 7 bases. Germline V gene lookup returns CDR1 MNHNY and CDR2 SVGAGI (reference sequence). V dropped 6 bases and J dropped 6; count of bases not matched to a gene: 5. The CDR3 contains 14 residues.